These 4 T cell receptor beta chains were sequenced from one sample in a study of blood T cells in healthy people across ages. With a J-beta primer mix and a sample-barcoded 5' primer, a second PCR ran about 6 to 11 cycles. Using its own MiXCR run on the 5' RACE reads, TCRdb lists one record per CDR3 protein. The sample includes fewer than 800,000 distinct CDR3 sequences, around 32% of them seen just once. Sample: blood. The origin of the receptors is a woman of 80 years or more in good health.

CDR3 sequence reads: CSARDQQGGGYTF. As DNA, the CDR3 is TGCAGTGCTAGAGATCAACAGGGGGGCGGCTACACCTTC. The genes are TRBV20-1 and TRBJ1-2; 8 bases match TRBD1. Looked up from germline, CDR1 is DFQATT and CDR2 is SNEGSKA (reference sequence). V gave up 0 bases and J gave up 8 bases; unmatched junction bases: 5. The CDR3 extends over 13 amino acids.

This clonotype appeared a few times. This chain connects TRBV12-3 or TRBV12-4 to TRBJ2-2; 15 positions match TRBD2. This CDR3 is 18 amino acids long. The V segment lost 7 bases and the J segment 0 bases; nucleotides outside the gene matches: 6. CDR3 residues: CASTGTSGGIANTGELFF. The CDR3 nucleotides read TGTGCCAGCACCGGGACTAGCGGGGGGATTGCGAACACCGGGGAGCTGTTTTTT.

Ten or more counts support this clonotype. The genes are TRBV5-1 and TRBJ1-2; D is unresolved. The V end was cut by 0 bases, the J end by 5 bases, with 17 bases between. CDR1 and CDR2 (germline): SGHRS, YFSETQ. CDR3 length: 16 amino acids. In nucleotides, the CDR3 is TGCGCCAGCAGCTTGGAAGGAGCCTCCTCGGGATATGGCTACACCTTC. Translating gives CASSLEGASSGYGYTF.

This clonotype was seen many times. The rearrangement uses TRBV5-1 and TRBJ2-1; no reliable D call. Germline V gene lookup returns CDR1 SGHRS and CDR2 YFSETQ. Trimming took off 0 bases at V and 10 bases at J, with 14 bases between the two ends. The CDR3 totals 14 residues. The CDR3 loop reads CASSLASAMLEQFF. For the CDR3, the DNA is TGCGCCAGCAGCTTGGCATCGGCGATGCTGGAGCAGTTCTTC.